The 27 T cell receptor beta chains below were found in one sample sequenced in a study of CD4 T cell repertoires in COVID-19. Clones were read by immunoSEQ multiplex PCR, and TCRdb kept only the in-frame ones, dropping some. The table includes over 20,000 clones, about nine tenths detected once. These memory T cells were uncultured and sequenced directly after ex vivo isolation. Here the sequenced sample was central memory CD4+ T cells from blood, taken before the COVID-19 pandemic. The origin of the receptors is a human donor who had COVID-19.

This chain links TRBV7-8 with TRBJ2-5; 7 positions agree with TRBD2. This CDR3 has 16 residues. Trimming cost V 5 bases and J 2 bases; bases outside gene matches: 11. Looked up from germline, CDR1 is SGHVS and CDR2 is FQNEAQ. The CDR3, as DNA: TGTGCCAGCAGCCTCAATCCGGGAGGACTACAAGAGACCCAGTACTTC. Translation: CASSLNPGGLQETQYF.

V is TRBV6-5 and J is TRBJ1-1; D uncertain. The CDR3 extends over 13 amino acids. Trimming left V 6 bases short and J 4 bases short, with 12 bases between. Germline V gene sequence: CDR1 MNHEY, CDR2 SVGAGI. CDR3 in DNA: TGTGCCAGCAGCCTAAACCTCATCACTGAAGCTTTCTTT. This gives the protein CASSLNLITEAFF.

The chain links TRBV10-2 to TRBJ1-2, with D hard to call. V was pared by 0 bases and J by 4 bases, with 6 bases between. Per the germline V gene, CDR1 is WSHSY and CDR2 is SAAADI. The CDR3 is 13 residues long. CDR3 protein: CASSESSFYGYTF. The DNA of the CDR3 is TGCGCCAGCAGTGAGTCGAGTTTCTATGGCTACACCTTC.

The rearrangement uses TRBV2 and TRBJ2-1; D is unresolved. From germline, CDR1 is SNHLY and CDR2 FYNNEI. The CDR3 runs to 12 residues. The germline V and J ends were trimmed by 8 bases and 6 bases, with 11 bases remaining between them. The DNA of the CDR3 is TGTGCCAGCGCCCACCGGTCCAATGAGCAGTTCTTC. As protein: CASAHRSNEQFF.

The chain joins TRBV5-1 to TRBJ1-1; maybe TRBD1 (6 bases). CDR3 length: 15 residues. Germline CDR1 reads SGHRS; CDR2 reads YFSETQ. The germline V and J ends were trimmed by 4 bases and 6 bases, with 19 bases remaining between them. The CDR3 here is CASSPRTAPESEAFF. The CDR3 bases are TGCGCCAGCAGCCCACGGACAGCGCCGGAATCTGAAGCTTTCTTT.

The chain combines TRBV11-3 with TRBJ2-2; D may be TRBD1 (6 bases). The CDR3 totals 15 residues. Trimming took off 3 bases at V and 4 bases at J, with 12 bases between the two ends. CDR1 is SGHNT and CDR2 is YENEEA in the germline V gene. The CDR3 nucleotides are TGTGCCAGCAGCTTCCTACAGGGTACCACCGGGGAGCTGTTTTTT. It specifies CASSFLQGTTGELFF.

V and J are TRBV19 and TRBJ1-5; 9 nucleotides line up with TRBD1. V lost 5 bases to trimming and J lost 4 bases; unmatched junction nucleotides: 3. This CDR3 region has 14 residues. CDR1 and CDR2 (germline): LNHDA, SQIVND (reference sequence). In DNA, the CDR3 is TGTGCCAGTAGTGAGACAGGGGGGAATCAGCCCCAGCATTTT. It translates to CASSETGGNQPQHF.

In DNA, the CDR3 is TGTGCCAGCTCACTTACTAGCGGGAGTGCAGATACGCAGTATTTT. It is translated as CASSLTSGSADTQYF. The genes are TRBV18 and TRBJ2-3; 11 nucleotides align to TRBD2. Germline V CDR1 and CDR2: KGHSH, LQKENI. J gave up 4 bases and V 4 bases, and 4 bases lay outside the gene matches. The CDR3 totals 15 residues.

The rearrangement joins TRBV19 to TRBJ1-2; D might be TRBD1 (5 bases). The V gene lost 5 bases and the J gene lost 0 bases, with 10 bases spanning the gap. The CDR3 has 14 residues. Germline CDR1 reads LNHDA; CDR2 reads SQIVND (reference sequence). This CDR3 reads CASSSGLSNYGYTF. CDR3 sequence (DNA): TGTGCCAGTAGTTCGGGACTTTCTAACTATGGCTACACCTTC.

This chain joins TRBV28 and TRBJ1-5, with 7 bases that match TRBD1. Germline assignment: CDR1 MDHEN and CDR2 SYDVKM. The CDR3 covers 14 residues. The V and J ends lost 6 bases and 3 bases, in that order; junction bases with no gene match: 5. The CDR3 loop is CASSSDRVNQPQHF. The CDR3 region has the DNA TGTGCCAGCAGCAGCGACAGGGTCAATCAGCCCCAGCATTTT.

The chain combines TRBV1 with TRBJ2-5; the table's D gene call, TRBD1, was not cross checked with the DNA. TRBV1 is a pseudogene segment. CDR3 size: 8 residues. The CDR3 here is CTTGTQYF. CDR3 bases: TGCACAACAGGGACCCAGTACTTC.

This chain uses TRBV25-1 with TRBJ2-1; TRBD2 matches 12 bases. This CDR3 spans 17 amino acids. The V gene end was trimmed by 5 bases and the J gene end by 6 bases; junction bases not matched to a gene: 11. Germline loops: CDR1 MGHDK, CDR2 SYGVNS. In DNA, the CDR3 is TGTGCCAGCAGTTCGCGGACTAGCGGGGTTCTCGTCAATGAGCAGTTCTTC. Translation: CASSSRTSGVLVNEQFF.

The rearrangement uses TRBV5-5 and TRBJ1-2; no reliable D call. The CDR3 consists of 13 residues. Germline V gives CDR1 SGHKS, CDR2 YYEKEE (reference sequence). V shed 7 bases and J shed 1 base, with 11 bases lying between them. The CDR3 sequence is CASAFNVNYGYTF. CDR3 DNA sequence: TGTGCCAGCGCGTTTAACGTTAACTATGGCTACACCTTC.

This clone was seen only once. The chain uses TRBV7-9 and TRBJ2-5, with 9 bases identical to TRBD1. In germline, CDR1 is SEHNR, CDR2 FQNEAQ (reference sequence). The J segment lost 5 bases and the V segment lost 4 bases, leaving 14 bases of the junction unmatched. There are 17 residues in the CDR3. CDR3 in amino acids: CASSSYGTGPTGETQYF. CDR3 nucleotide sequence: TGTGCCAGCAGCTCGTACGGGACAGGGCCTACCGGGGAGACCCAGTACTTC.

The chain is built from TRBV10-3 and TRBJ1-4; TRBD1 agrees at 8 bases. With 8 bases clipped from V and 8 bases from J, the junction kept 10 bases outside the gene matches. This CDR3 region has 14 residues. Germline V lookup: CDR1 ENHRY, CDR2 SYGVKD. In nucleotides, the CDR3 is TGTGCCATCGGGACAGGAGGGGTGGCGGAAAAACTGTTTTTT. This translates into CAIGTGGVAEKLFF.

This clone occurred once. The gene calls are TRBV28 and TRBJ1-1; TRBD1 is a possible D gene (6 bases). The V gene's germline CDR1 is MDHEN and CDR2 SYDVKM. This CDR3 contains 14 residues. The germline V and J ends were trimmed by 4 bases and 11 bases, with 20 bases remaining between them. For the CDR3, the DNA is TGTGCCAGCAGTTACCCCAACAGGGACCCTGGGGCTTTCTTT. Amino acid sequence: CASSYPNRDPGAFF. The full variable domain, completed using reference TRBV28 and TRBJ1-1, is DVKVTQSSRYLVKRTGEKVFLECVQDMDHENMFWYRQDPGLGLRLIYFSYDVKMKEKGDIPEGYSVSREKKERFSLILESASTNQTSMYLCASSYPNRDPGAFFGQGTRLTVV.

The V gene is TRBV6-5, the J gene TRBJ2-3; 7 bases fit TRBD2. The CDR3 consists of 13 residues. V was pared by 8 bases and J by 0 bases, with 2 bases of the junction left unmatched. Germline values: CDR1 MNHEY, CDR2 SVGAGI. CDR3 sequence reads: CASGGGSTDTQYF. The CDR3 DNA reads as TGTGCCAGCGGGGGGGGAAGCACAGATACGCAGTATTTT.

The V call is TRBV6-5, the J call TRBJ1-1, with 7 bases that match TRBD1. Germline V gene data show CDR1 as MNHEY and CDR2 as SVGAGI. The CDR3 is 14 residues long. Trimming removed 4 bases from V and 10 bases from J; junction bases left unmatched: 12. The CDR3 is CASSFNRQGMIAFF. The CDR3 coding sequence is TGTGCCAGCAGTTTCAATAGACAGGGCATGATAGCTTTCTTT.

The chain joins TRBV6-5 to TRBJ1-2; TRBD1 aligns across 7 bases. Germline V lookup: CDR1 MNHEY, CDR2 SVGAGI. The CDR3 is 13 amino acids. V lost 5 bases to trimming and J lost 4 bases; unmatched junction nucleotides: 4. The CDR3 sequence is CASSPRDSYGYTF. The CDR3 DNA is TGTGCCAGCAGTCCCCGGGACAGCTATGGCTACACCTTC.

The chain employs TRBV7-2 and TRBJ2-7, with no clear D. Trimming stripped 0 bases from V and 2 bases from J, with 8 bases between. Germline V lookup: CDR1 SGHTA, CDR2 FQGNSA. The CDR3 length is 14 residues. CDR3 sequence: CASSLAGATYEQYF. The CDR3 DNA reads TGTGCCAGCAGCTTAGCGGGCGCTACCTACGAGCAGTACTTC. The full variable domain, in which reference TRBV7-2 and TRBJ2-7 provide the parts outside the CDR3, is GAGVSQSPSNKVTEKGKDVELRCDPISGHTALYWYRQSLGQGLEFLIYFQGNSAPDKSGLPSDRFSAERTGGSVSTLTIQRTQQEDSAVYLCASSLAGATYEQYFGPGTRLTVT.

This chain joins TRBV19 and TRBJ2-1; TRBD2 agrees at 7 bases. Germline V CDR1 and CDR2: LNHDA, SQIVND (reference sequence). The length of the CDR3 is 15 residues. J lost 3 bases, V lost 10 bases, and 12 bases had no gene match. CDR3 in DNA: TGTGCCAATGCGCGGGAGAGGGGATACTACAATGAGCAGTTCTTC. Protein product: CANARERGYYNEQFF.

A few counts support this clone. The V and J genes are TRBV19 and TRBJ2-7, with D unclear. The germline CDR1 and CDR2 sequences are LNHDA and SQIVND (reference sequence). CDR3 size: 11 residues. Deletions cut 5 bases from V and 3 bases from J, with 5 bases between. The CDR3 reads CASSHYYEQYF. The CDR3 nucleotides read TGTGCCAGTAGTCACTACTACGAGCAGTACTTC. Looking up the rest from reference TRBV19 and TRBJ2-7 gives the full variable domain: DGGITQSPKYLFRKEGQNVTLSCEQNLNHDAMYWYRQDPGQGLRLIYYSQIVNDFQKGDIAEGYSVSREKKESFPLTVTSAQKNPTAFYLCASSHYYEQYFGPGTRLTVT.

The chain has TRBV15 and TRBJ2-2; 7 bases map to TRBD2. Germline CDR1 reads LNHNV; CDR2 reads YYDKDF (reference sequence). After removal of 6 bases from V and 7 bases from J, the junction contained 2 bases not matched to a gene. The CDR3 spans 12 residues. In nucleotides, the CDR3 is TGTGCCACCAGTCGGGAGGTCGGGGAGCTGTTTTTT. Translating it yields CATSREVGELFF.

The chain links TRBV10-3 to TRBJ1-1; D gene unclear. The germline CDR1 and CDR2 sequences are ENHRY and SYGVKD. The ends were cut back, 3 bases at V and 1 base at J, with 3 bases in the middle. CDR3 length: 12 residues. The CDR3 protein is CAISDRNTEAFF. As DNA, the CDR3 is TGTGCCATCAGTGACAGGAACACTGAAGCTTTCTTT.

The gene calls are TRBV10-2 and TRBJ1-1, with TRBD1 matching over 7 bases. Germline V gene lookup returns CDR1 WSHSY and CDR2 SAAADI. This CDR3 has 15 residues. With V trimmed by 6 bases and J by 0 bases, 7 bases remained unmatched. CDR3 loop: CASRRGPNVNTEAFF. The CDR3 DNA reads as TGCGCCAGCAGAAGGGGGCCCAACGTGAACACTGAAGCTTTCTTT.

This chain joins TRBV6-5 and TRBJ2-4; no clear D. CDR3 length equals 11 residues. The V end was cut by 7 bases, the J end by 5 bases, with 6 bases between. Per germline, CDR1 MNHEY and CDR2 SVGAGI. CDR3 nucleotides: TGTGCCAGCATCGCAGAAAACATTCAGTACTTC. Translation gives CASIAENIQYF.

This chain links TRBV5-1 with TRBJ2-3, with TRBD2 as a possible D gene (6 bases). Germline-derived CDR1 and CDR2 are SGHRS and YFSETQ. The CDR3 has 14 amino acids. V was clipped by 7 bases and J by 0 bases, with 12 bases between them. The CDR3 DNA sequence: TGCGCCAGCGCCCGGGGGATTAGCACAGATACGCAGTATTTT. As protein: CASARGISTDTQYF.